The clone carrying this TCR beta chain occurred a few times. Its cognate antigen is unknown. Indicated time point: pre-sensitization, week 0. Treatment defined: therapeutic diphenylcyclopropenone sensitization with weekly scalp DPC. Unfractionated whole blood yielded total RNA. It was the library that attached unique molecular identifiers to individual cDNA molecules. In the authors' workflow: A typical sample had 100,000 or so TCRs, with about 23,224 to 690,600 overall. From the RACE reads, TCRdb called clonotypes with MiXCR, one entry per CDR3 protein. V and J calls and clone size were set by TCRdb, not the authors. Among tens of thousands of distinct CDR3 sequences, 8.5% to 10% were seen once, and the ten largest hold more than 9%. The data were obtained in a study of human T cells and chemical hapten exposure. Study-wide findings and caveats: Alopecia in the donors means their immune response may deviate from healthy people's. Among TCRs, those above 1 in 1000 frequency were unaffected by DPC sensitization.

Deletions cut 1 base from V and 1 base from J, with 14 bases between. CDR3 length: 17 residues. In germline, CDR1 is GTSNPN, CDR2 SVGIG (reference sequence). This receptor was identified in a woman aged 25 to 39 with alopecia areata. Some clones in this sample may be carry-over from other donors' samples. Specimen: whole blood, collected in connection with sensitization to the hapten diphenylcyclopropenone (DPC). The J gene is TRBJ2-6, the V gene TRBV30; the D call may be TRBD1 or TRBD2 (5 bases each). CDR3 nucleotide sequence: TGTGCCTGGAGTGGGGACGGCGGAGGTTCTGGGGCCAACGTCCTGACTTTC. It encodes CAWSGDGGGSGANVLTF.